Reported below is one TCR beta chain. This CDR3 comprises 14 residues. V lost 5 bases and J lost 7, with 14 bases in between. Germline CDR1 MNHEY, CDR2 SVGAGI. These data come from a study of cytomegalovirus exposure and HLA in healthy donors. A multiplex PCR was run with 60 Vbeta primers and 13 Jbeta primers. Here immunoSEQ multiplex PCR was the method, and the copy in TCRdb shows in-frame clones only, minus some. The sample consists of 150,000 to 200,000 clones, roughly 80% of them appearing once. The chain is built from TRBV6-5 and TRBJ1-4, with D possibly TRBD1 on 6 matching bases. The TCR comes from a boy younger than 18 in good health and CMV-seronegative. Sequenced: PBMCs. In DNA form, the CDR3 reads TGTGCCAGCAGTCCCGGACAGCGGATTGAAAAACTGTTTTTT. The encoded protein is CASSPGQRIEKLFF.